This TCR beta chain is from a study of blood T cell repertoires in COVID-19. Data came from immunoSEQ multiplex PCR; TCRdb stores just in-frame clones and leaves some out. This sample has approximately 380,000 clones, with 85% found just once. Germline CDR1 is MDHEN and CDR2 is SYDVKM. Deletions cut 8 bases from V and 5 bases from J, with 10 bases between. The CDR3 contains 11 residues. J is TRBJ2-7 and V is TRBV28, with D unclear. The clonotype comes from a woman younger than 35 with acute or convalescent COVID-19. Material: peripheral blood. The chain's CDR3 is CASLERNEQYF. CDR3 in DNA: TGTGCCAGCCTAGAGAGGAACGAGCAGTACTTC.